Shown below are 2 T cell receptor beta chains from a single sample sequenced in a study of cytomegalovirus exposure and HLA in healthy donors. PCR involved 60 Vbeta and 13 Jbeta primers. Assay used: immunoSEQ multiplex PCR; TCRdb lists only in-frame clones, some missing. The sample lists around 160,000 clones, roughly 85% occurring once. Sequencing was performed on PBMCs. These receptors all come from a male donor in good health and CMV-seropositive.

In this sample, this clone turned up a few times. The chain links TRBV7-6 to TRBJ2-1, with TRBD2 matching 8 bases. Unmatched junction bases numbered 3, after V lost 4 bases and J lost 4 bases. This CDR3 spans 14 amino acids. Per the germline V gene, CDR1 is SGHVS and CDR2 is FNYEAQ. Here the CDR3 reads CASSSGLAYNEQFF. Here the CDR3 DNA reads TGTGCCAGCAGCTCCGGACTAGCATACAATGAGCAGTTCTTC.

The chain employs TRBV4-2 and TRBJ1-5; D remains ambiguous. Per the germline V gene, CDR1 is LGHNA and CDR2 is YNFKEQ. Trimming shortened V by 0 bases and J by 0 bases, and 3 bases separated the two germline ends. The CDR3 totals 14 residues. The CDR3 nucleotides are TGTGCCAGCAGCCAAGATAGTAGCAATCAGCCCCAGCATTTT. Its translation is CASSQDSSNQPQHF.